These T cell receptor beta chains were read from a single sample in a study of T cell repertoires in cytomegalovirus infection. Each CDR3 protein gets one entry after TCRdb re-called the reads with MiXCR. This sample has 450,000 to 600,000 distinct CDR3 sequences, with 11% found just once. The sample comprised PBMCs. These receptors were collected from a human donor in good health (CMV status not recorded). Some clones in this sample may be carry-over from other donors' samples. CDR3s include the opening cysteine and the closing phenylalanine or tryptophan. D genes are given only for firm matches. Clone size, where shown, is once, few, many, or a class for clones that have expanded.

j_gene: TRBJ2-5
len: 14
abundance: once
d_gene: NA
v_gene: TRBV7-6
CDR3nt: TGTGCCAGCAGCTCCGAGGGGGGGGGAGAGACCCAGTACTTC
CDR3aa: CASSSEGGGETQYF

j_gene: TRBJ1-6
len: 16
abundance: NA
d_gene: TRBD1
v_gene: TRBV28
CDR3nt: TGTGCCAGCACCCCACAGGGGGATTCCTATAATTCACCCCTCCACTTT
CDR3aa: CASTPQGDSYNSPLHF

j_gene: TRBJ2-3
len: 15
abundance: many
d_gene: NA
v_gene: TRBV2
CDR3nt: TGTGCCAGCAGTGAAGGGGGCGGTCGCACAGATACGCAGTATTTT
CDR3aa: CASSEGGGRTDTQYF

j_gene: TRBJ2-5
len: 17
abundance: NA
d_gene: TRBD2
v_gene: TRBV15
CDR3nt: TGTGCCACCAGCAGCGGACTAGCGGGGGGCCGGCAAGAGACCCAGTACTTC
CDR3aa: CATSSGLAGGRQETQYF

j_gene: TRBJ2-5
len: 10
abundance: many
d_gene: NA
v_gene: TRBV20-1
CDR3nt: TGCAGTGCGGCAAAAGAGACCCAGTACTTC
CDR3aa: CSAAKETQYF

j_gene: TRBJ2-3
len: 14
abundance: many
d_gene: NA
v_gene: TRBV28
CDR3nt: TGTGCCAGCAGTTTTGGCCAGAGCACAGATACGCAGTATTTT
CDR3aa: CASSFGQSTDTQYF

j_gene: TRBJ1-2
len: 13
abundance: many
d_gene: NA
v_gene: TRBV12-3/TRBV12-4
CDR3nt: TGTGCCAGCAGTGTGACCGCTTCGTATGGCTACACCTTC
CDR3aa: CASSVTASYGYTF

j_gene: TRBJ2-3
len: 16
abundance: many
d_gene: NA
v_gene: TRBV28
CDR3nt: TGTGCCAGCAGCCCCTTGGACGGAACTAGCACAGATACGCAGTATTTT
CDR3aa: CASSPLDGTSTDTQYF

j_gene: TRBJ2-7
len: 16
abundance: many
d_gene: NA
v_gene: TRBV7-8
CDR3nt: TGTGCCAGCAGCCCCCTTTTCTCGGCGGCAGCCTACGAGCAGTACTTC
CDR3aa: CASSPLFSAAAYEQYF

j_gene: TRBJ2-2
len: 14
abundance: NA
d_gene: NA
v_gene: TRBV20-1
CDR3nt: TGCAGTGCTAGAGACTCGGACCTTACCGGGGAGCTGTTTTTT
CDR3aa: CSARDSDLTGELFF

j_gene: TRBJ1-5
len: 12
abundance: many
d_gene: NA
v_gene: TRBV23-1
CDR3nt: TGCGCCAGCAGTCACCCTAATCAGCCCCAGCATTTT
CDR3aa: CASSHPNQPQHF

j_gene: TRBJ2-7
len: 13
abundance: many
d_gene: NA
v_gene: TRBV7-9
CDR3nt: TGTGCCAGCAGCGGGGACCGAAACTACGAGCAGTACTTC
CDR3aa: CASSGDRNYEQYF

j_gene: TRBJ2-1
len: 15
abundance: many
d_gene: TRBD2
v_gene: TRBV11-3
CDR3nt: TGTGCCAGCAGCCTTAGCGGGAGGGCCGTCGATGAGCAGTTCTTC
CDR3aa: CASSLSGRAVDEQFF